This entry lists 13 T cell receptor beta chains sequenced from one sample in a study of T cell repertoires in cytomegalovirus infection. TCRdb used MiXCR to reprocess the reads, holding one entry per CDR3 protein. The sample records roughly 800,000 distinct CDR3 sequences, just under 30% being singletons. No antigen has been identified for these receptors. The specimen comprised cultured CD8+ T cells from PBMCs, sampled from culture after CMV antigen stimulation. These receptors were obtained from a human donor in good health (CMV status not recorded). Some clones in this sample may be carry-over from other donors' samples.

The gene calls are TRBV19 and TRBJ2-1; 9 bases match TRBD2. V shed 2 bases, J shed 0 bases, and the junction held 5 bases outside the gene matches. The CDR3 extends over 17 amino acids. From germline, CDR1 is LNHDA and CDR2 SQIVND (reference sequence). The CDR3 nucleotides are TGTGCCAGTAGTATATCTAGCGGGGAAACCTCCTACAATGAGCAGTTCTTC. Amino acid sequence: CASSISSGETSYNEQFF.

CDR3 nucleotide sequence: TGTGCCAGCAGTTTTGGGACAGGGATAAACAATGAGCAGTTCTTC. This gives the protein CASSFGTGINNEQFF. The chain couples TRBV27 to TRBJ2-1; 9 bases are a match to TRBD1. Germline V gene sequence: CDR1 MNHEY, CDR2 SMNVEV (reference sequence). After removal of 3 bases from V and 5 bases from J, the junction contained 5 bases not matched to a gene. This CDR3 is built from 15 residues.

The chain recombines TRBV7-6 with TRBJ2-6, with a possible D match to TRBD2 (5 bases). Between the trimmed V and J ends, which lost 6 bases and 0 bases, there was a span of 18 bases. CDR3 length equals 18 residues. The V gene's germline CDR1 is SGHVS and CDR2 FNYEAQ. The DNA for the CDR3 is TGTGCCAGCAGGGGTGGAGGAACAGACCCCTCTGGGGCCAACGTCCTGACTTTC. Translated, it gives CASRGGGTDPSGANVLTF.

J is TRBJ1-3 and V is TRBV27, with D unclear. Germline V gene sequence: CDR1 MNHEY, CDR2 SMNVEV (reference sequence). V was cut by 6 bases and J by 0 bases, with 9 bases left in between. The CDR3 has 14 amino acids. The DNA of the CDR3 is TGTGCCAGCAGGGACGGGTCCTCTGGAAACACCATATATTTT. It is translated as CASRDGSSGNTIYF.

This clonotype was detected ten times or more. The V and J genes are TRBV12-3 or TRBV12-4 and TRBJ1-5; 7 nucleotides line up with TRBD1. The V and J ends lost 1 base and 7 bases, in that order; junction bases with no gene match: 7. The CDR3 is 15 residues long. This CDR3 reads CASSLETGPGQPQHF. CDR3 in DNA: TGTGCCAGCAGTTTAGAGACAGGGCCGGGACAGCCCCAGCATTTT.

Only a few counts were recorded for this clonotype. This chain joins TRBV6-2 or TRBV6-3 and TRBJ2-1; no clear D. Trimming removed 2 bases from V and 4 bases from J, with 12 bases in between. CDR1 is MNHEY and CDR2 is SVGEGT in the germline V gene. CDR3 size: 15 residues. In DNA form, the CDR3 reads TGTGCCAGCAGTTACCCTCCGGCGAGATACAATGAGCAGTTCTTC. It encodes CASSYPPARYNEQFF.

The chain joins TRBV6-8 to TRBJ2-3; 7 bases match TRBD2. The CDR3 is 15 amino acids. Germline V CDR1 and CDR2: MNHGY, SAAAGT. With V trimmed by 7 bases and J by 0 bases, 7 bases remained unmatched. The CDR3 region has the DNA TGTGCCAGCAAATCGGGGGAGGGAAGCACAGATACGCAGTATTTT. This translates into CASKSGEGSTDTQYF.

The CDR3 spells CASSLSWGAWGTDTQYF. DNA for the CDR3: TGTGCCAGCAGCTTAAGTTGGGGGGCTTGGGGCACAGATACGCAGTATTTT. The V and J genes are TRBV7-2 and TRBJ2-3; TRBD1 or TRBD2 may be the D gene (6 bases each). The CDR3 is 17 residues long. Germline values: CDR1 SGHTA, CDR2 FQGNSA. The ends were cut back, 2 bases at V and 1 base at J, with 16 bases in the middle.

The chain couples TRBV14 to TRBJ1-1, with D possibly TRBD1 on 5 matching bases. CDR1 and CDR2 from the germline V gene are SGHDN and FVKESK. Trimming left V 6 bases short and J 0 bases short, with 8 bases between. The CDR3 is made up of 13 amino acids. The chain's CDR3 is CASRGRVNTEAFF. The CDR3 DNA reads TGTGCCAGCAGGGGACGGGTGAACACTGAAGCTTTCTTT.

V is TRBV24-1 and J is TRBJ1-5; D may be TRBD1 (5 bases). This CDR3 has 17 residues. The germline V gene has CDR1 KGHDR and CDR2 SFDVKD. V was pared by 6 bases and J by 1 base, with 18 bases between. CDR3 DNA: TGTGCCACCAGTCCAAAAACCCCAGGGAAGAGCAATCAGCCCCAGCATTTT. It yields the protein CATSPKTPGKSNQPQHF.

This sequence joins TRBV7-9 and TRBJ1-5; 7 positions match TRBD1. V trimming: 3 bases; J trimming: 5 bases; junction bases outside the gene matches: 7. Germline V gene lookup returns CDR1 SEHNR and CDR2 FQNEAQ (reference sequence). The CDR3 extends over 15 amino acids. CDR3: CASSLSGTAHQPQHF. The CDR3 DNA follows: TGTGCCAGCAGCTTGTCCGGGACAGCTCATCAGCCCCAGCATTTT.

This sequence joins TRBV6-7 and TRBJ1-1, with TRBD1 matching 9 bases. TRBV6-7 is labeled an ORF, and its function is uncertain. Trimming cost V 2 bases and J 5 bases; bases outside gene matches: 9. The CDR3 runs 16 residues. In nucleotides, the CDR3 is TGTGCCAGCAGTTACCGTTGGGACAGGGTTCCTACTGAAGCTTTCTTT. Protein sequence: CASSYRWDRVPTEAFF.

The chain has TRBV6-4 and TRBJ1-1, with D maybe TRBD1 (6 bases). The germline V gene encodes CDR1 MRHNA and CDR2 SNTAGT. This CDR3 has 14 amino acids. Trimming took off 7 bases at V and 2 bases at J, with 14 bases between the two ends. DNA of the CDR3: TGTGCCAGCAAGGCAGGGGCAGGAAACACTGAAGCTTTCTTT. This codes for CASKAGAGNTEAFF.